These 8 T cell receptor beta chains were sequenced from one sample in a study of shared clonotypes between healthy human individuals. Data came from immunoSEQ multiplex PCR; TCRdb stores just in-frame clones and leaves some out. The sample includes a few million clones, 85% to 95% seen only once; the top ten take 0.35% to 0.5%. The sequencing input was naive CD4+ T cells from PBMCs. Subset described: CD45RA+ positively selected. The receptors here all came from a young man in good health. Some clones in this sample may be carry-over from other donors' samples.

On this clone itself: The sample holds other DNA sequences that translate to the same CDR3. The chain employs TRBV29-1 and TRBJ1-2; D is unclear. The germline V and J ends were trimmed by 4 bases and 2 bases, with 5 bases remaining between them. The CDR3 is 11 amino acids. Germline V gene lookup returns CDR1 SQVTM and CDR2 ANQGSEA. This CDR3 reads CSVGSNYGYTF. The CDR3 DNA reads TGCAGCGTTGGCTCGAACTATGGCTACACCTTC.

This chain uses TRBV7-3 with TRBJ2-2; 7 bases map to TRBD1. This CDR3 has 16 residues. V was clipped by 4 bases and J by 1 base; unmatched bases: 6. The germline V gene has CDR1 SGHTA and CDR2 FQGTGA. CDR3 nucleotides: TGTGCCAGCAGCTCCGCCCACAGGGGGAACACCGGGGAGCTGTTTTTT. It codes for CASSSAHRGNTGELFF.

V gene TRBV4-3 combines with J gene TRBJ2-1; 13 nucleotides line up with TRBD2. J gave up 12 bases and V 1 base, and 12 bases lay outside the gene matches. The CDR3 consists of 17 residues. From germline, CDR1 is LGHNA and CDR2 YSLEER. CDR3 loop: CASSQAAGGLAGMPQFF. For the CDR3, the DNA is TGCGCCAGCAGCCAAGCCGCAGGGGGACTAGCGGGAATGCCGCAGTTCTTC.

The chain recombines TRBV5-1 with TRBJ2-1, with a possible D match to TRBD1 (6 bases). This CDR3 is built from 16 residues. Germline CDR1 and CDR2: SGHRS and YFSETQ. The V end lost 4 bases, the J end lost 0 bases, and 14 bases lay between the germline ends. CDR3 coding DNA: TGCGCCAGCAGCAAAACAGGGAGAGTCTCCTACAATGAGCAGTTCTTC. Its translation: CASSKTGRVSYNEQFF.

CDR3 in DNA: TGTGCCAGCTCACTGAATAGCGGGAGCTCCTACGAGCAGTACTTC. As protein: CASSLNSGSSYEQYF. This chain connects TRBV18 to TRBJ2-7, with 9 bases that match TRBD2. The CDR3 runs 15 residues. V shed 4 bases and J 0 bases; nucleotides not matched to a gene: 4. From germline, CDR1 is KGHSH and CDR2 LQKENI.

V gene TRBV11-3 combines with J gene TRBJ2-7; D may match TRBD1 or TRBD2 (5 bases each). The V end lost 5 bases, the J end lost 2 bases, and 10 bases lay between the germline ends. The CDR3 loop spans 13 amino acids. The germline V gene has CDR1 SGHNT and CDR2 YENEEA. The CDR3 reads CASSRGPAYEQYF. The CDR3 coding sequence is TGTGCCAGCAGCCGGGGACCCGCCTACGAGCAGTACTTC.

The rearrangement joins TRBV7-3 to TRBJ2-2, with D maybe TRBD2 (5 bases). Trimming left V 0 bases short and J 0 bases short, with 8 bases between. Germline V lookup: CDR1 SGHTA, CDR2 FQGTGA. The CDR3 spans 16 residues. The CDR3 DNA follows: TGTGCCAGCAGCTTAACTCCTAGCTCGAACACCGGGGAGCTGTTTTTT. Its translation: CASSLTPSSNTGELFF.

This chain links TRBV7-9 with TRBJ2-2; D is perhaps TRBD2 (5 bases). CDR3 length equals 16 residues. Trimming took off 3 bases at V and 6 bases at J, with 17 bases between the two ends. Germline CDR1 and CDR2: SEHNR and FQNEAQ (reference sequence). CDR3 DNA sequence: TGTGCCAGCAGCTTCGACAACCGGGTGGAGGCCGGGGAGCTGTTTTTT. Translation gives CASSFDNRVEAGELFF.